This TCR beta chain was found in a study of T cell changes during pregnancy in multiple sclerosis. Sequencing was performed with immunoSEQ multiplex PCR; in TCRdb, only in-frame clones are kept and a portion is missing. The sample has about 50,000 clones; over 85% are singletons. This CDR3 has 15 amino acids. Germline V gene data show CDR1 as SGHTA and CDR2 as FQGNSA. V lost 4 bases, J lost 5 bases, and 9 bases stayed unmatched. The sequence derives from a female donor with multiple sclerosis, enrolled in a pregnancy study. This chain links TRBV7-2 with TRBJ2-3, with 7 nucleotides matching TRBD2. Here the sequenced sample was CD4+ T cells from peripheral blood mononuclear cells, taken before pregnancy. Written as DNA, the CDR3 is TGTGCCAGCAGCTCCCAGAGGGGAGGGATAGATACGCAGTATTTT. Translated, it gives CASSSQRGGIDTQYF.